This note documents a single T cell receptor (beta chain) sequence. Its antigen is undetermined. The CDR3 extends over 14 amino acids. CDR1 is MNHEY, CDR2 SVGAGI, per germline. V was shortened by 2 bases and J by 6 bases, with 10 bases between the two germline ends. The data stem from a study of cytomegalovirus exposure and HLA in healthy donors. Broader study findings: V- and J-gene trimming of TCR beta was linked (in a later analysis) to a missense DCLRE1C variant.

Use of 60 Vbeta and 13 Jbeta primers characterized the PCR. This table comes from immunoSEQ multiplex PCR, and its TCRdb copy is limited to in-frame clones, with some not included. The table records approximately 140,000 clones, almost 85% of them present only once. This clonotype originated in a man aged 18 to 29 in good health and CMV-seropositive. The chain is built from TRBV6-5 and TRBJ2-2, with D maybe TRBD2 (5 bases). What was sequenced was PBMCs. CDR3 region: CASSYEFGAGELFF. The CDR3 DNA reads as TGTGCCAGCAGTTACGAGTTCGGGGCCGGGGAGCTGTTTTTT.